A selection of T cell receptor beta chains follows, all from one sample in a study of CD8 T cells in Susac syndrome. TCRdb used MiXCR to reprocess the immunoSEQ multiplex PCR reads, holding one entry per CDR3 protein. The sample consists of approximately 210,000 distinct CDR3 sequences, about 94% of them appearing once. The sample taken for sequencing was CD4+ T cells from PBMCs. The receptors shown here come from a human donor with Susac syndrome. The CDR3 runs from the conserved cysteine through the conserved F or W. Fields, in order: D gene, V gene, J gene, clone size, CDR3 protein, CDR3 DNA. A D gene is named only where the DNA matches it firmly. For some rows the clone size is stated as once, few or many, or as a class when expanded; others skip it.

>NA|TRBV9|TRBJ2-1|NA
CASSEPGREQFF
TGTGCCAGCAGCGAACCGGGACGGGAGCAGTTCTTC
>NA|TRBV4-2|TRBJ2-1|few
CASSQLTASINEQFF
TGTGCCAGCAGCCAACTTACAGCTTCTATCAATGAGCAGTTCTTC
>TRBD2|TRBV5-4|TRBJ2-2|NA
CASSLSSLAGNTGELFF
TGTGCCAGCAGCTTGTCATCACTAGCGGGGAACACCGGGGAGCTGTTTTTT
>TRBD1|TRBV12-3/TRBV12-4|TRBJ1-5|NA
CASSLRLQGTSNQPQHF
TGTGCCAGCAGTTTACGACTACAGGGGACTAGCAATCAGCCCCAGCATTTT
>TRBD1|TRBV29-1|TRBJ1-2|NA
CSAGDREGSYGYTF
TGCAGCGCCGGAGACAGGGAAGGTTCGTATGGCTACACCTTC
>TRBD1|TRBV20-1|TRBJ2-5|NA
CSARGTGLQETQYF
TGCAGTGCTAGAGGGACAGGGCTTCAAGAGACCCAGTACTTC
>NA|TRBV7-9|TRBJ1-1|NA
CASSPMGRGDTEAFF
TGTGCCAGCAGCCCGATGGGAAGGGGAGACACTGAAGCTTTCTTT
>NA|TRBV10-3|TRBJ2-1|once
CAISVVRFNEQFF
TGTGCCATCAGTGTTGTCCGGTTCAATGAGCAGTTCTTC
>TRBD2|TRBV3-1|TRBJ2-5|once
CASSQDNELAGDWLYPYQETQYF
TGTGCCAGCAGCCAAGATAATGAGCTAGCGGGGGACTGGCTGTACCCGTACCAAGAGACCCAGTACTTC
>NA|TRBV4-3|TRBJ2-6|NA
CASSQEFWLSGANVLTF
TGCGCCAGCAGCCAAGAATTTTGGCTTTCTGGGGCCAACGTCCTGACTTTC
>TRBD1|TRBV6-2/TRBV6-3|TRBJ2-1|NA
CASSSGTGFSSPQFF
TGTGCCAGCAGTTCCGGGACAGGGTTTTCCAGTCCCCAGTTCTTC
>TRBD1|TRBV27|TRBJ2-1|once
CASSPGQGAKDEQFF
TGTGCCAGCAGTCCGGGACAGGGGGCGAAGGATGAGCAGTTCTTC
>NA|TRBV7-2|TRBJ2-3|once
CASSFLPGDTQYF
TGTGCCAGCAGCTTTTTGCCAGGAGATACGCAGTATTTT
>TRBD1|TRBV19|TRBJ1-5|NA
CASTTDRVGGGNQPQHF
TGTGCCAGTACCACCGACAGGGTTGGAGGGGGCAATCAGCCCCAGCATTTT
>NA|TRBV20-1|TRBJ1-5|NA
CSARALGDQPQHF
TGCAGTGCTAGGGCTTTAGGGGATCAGCCCCAGCATTTT
>NA|TRBV2|TRBJ2-3|NA
CASSVGEVDTQYF
TGTGCCAGCAGTGTTGGCGAGGTAGATACGCAGTATTTT
>NA|TRBV12-3/TRBV12-4|TRBJ1-1|NA
CASSFSNTEAFF
TGTGCCAGCAGTTTCTCGAACACTGAAGCTTTCTTT
>NA|TRBV25-1|TRBJ2-7|NA
CASKDNTYEQYF
TGTGCCAGTAAGGACAACACCTACGAGCAGTACTTC
>NA|TRBV18|TRBJ2-5|NA
CASSPGVLETQYF
TGTGCCAGCTCACCGGGGGTCCTAGAGACCCAGTACTTC
>NA|TRBV4-2|TRBJ2-4|NA
CASSLRGEGVGAKNIQYF
TGTGCCAGCAGCCTCCGGGGGGAGGGGGTGGGAGCCAAAAACATTCAGTACTTC